This T cell receptor (beta chain) stems from a study of cytotoxic CD8 clonotypes in ibrutinib-treated CLL. Study context: Responses comprised about 24 partial and 2 complete; at median about 68 months, approximately 15 remained remitted and about twelve progressed.

Generated by immunoSEQ multiplex PCR, the TCRdb table keeps only in-frame clones and is missing some. The sample holds 150,000 to 250,000 clones, over 60% seen once. The CDR3 covers 12 residues. This clone was observed a handful of times. The source material was PBMCs, sampled after 24 months of ibrutinib treatment. The TCR originated in a human donor with chronic lymphocytic leukemia. The V and J genes are TRBV21-1 and TRBJ1-4. TRBV21-1 is a pseudogene locus. CDR3 amino acids: CASSRAVPEGFF. In nucleotides, the CDR3 is TGTGCCAGCAGCAGAGCGGTCCCCGAGGGGTTTTTT.